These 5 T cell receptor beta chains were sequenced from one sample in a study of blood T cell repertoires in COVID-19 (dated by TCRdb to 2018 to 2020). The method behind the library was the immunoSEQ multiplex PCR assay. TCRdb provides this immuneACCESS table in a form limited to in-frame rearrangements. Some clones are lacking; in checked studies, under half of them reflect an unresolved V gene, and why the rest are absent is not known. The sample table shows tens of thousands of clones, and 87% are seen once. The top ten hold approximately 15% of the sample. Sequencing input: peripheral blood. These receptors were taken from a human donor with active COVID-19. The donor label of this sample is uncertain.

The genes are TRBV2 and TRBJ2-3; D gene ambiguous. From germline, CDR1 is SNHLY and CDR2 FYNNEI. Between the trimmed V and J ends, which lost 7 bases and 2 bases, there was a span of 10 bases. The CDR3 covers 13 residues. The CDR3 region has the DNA TGTGCCAGCACACTAACTTACACAGATACGCAGTATTTT. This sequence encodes CASTLTYTDTQYF.

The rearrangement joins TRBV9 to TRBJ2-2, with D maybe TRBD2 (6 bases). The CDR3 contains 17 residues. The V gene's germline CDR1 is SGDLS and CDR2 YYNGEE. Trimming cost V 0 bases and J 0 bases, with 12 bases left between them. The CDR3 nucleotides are TGTGCCAGCAGCGTAGGTCTCGGACTACCGAACACCGGGGAGCTGTTTTTT. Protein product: CASSVGLGLPNTGELFF.

The CDR3 spells CASSILAGAQETQYF. The DNA for the CDR3 is TGTGCCAGTAGTATCCTAGCGGGGGCTCAAGAGACCCAGTACTTC. This chain connects TRBV19 to TRBJ2-5, with 10 nucleotides matching TRBD2. The ends lost 3 bases at V and 2 bases at J; junction bases unmatched: 3. Germline values: CDR1 LNHDA, CDR2 SQIVND (reference sequence). The CDR3 spans 15 residues.

CDR3 in amino acids: CASSLWENYGYTF. DNA for the CDR3: TGTGCCAGCAGTTTATGGGAGAACTATGGCTACACCTTC. The V call is TRBV28, the J call TRBJ1-2; D not certain. V lost 0 bases and J 2 bases, leaving 4 bases between the germline ends. Germline assignment: CDR1 MDHEN and CDR2 SYDVKM. The CDR3 has 13 amino acids.

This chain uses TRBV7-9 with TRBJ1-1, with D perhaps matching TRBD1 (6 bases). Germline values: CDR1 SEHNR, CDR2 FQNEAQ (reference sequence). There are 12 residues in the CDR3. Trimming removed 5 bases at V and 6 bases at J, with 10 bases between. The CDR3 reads CASSLGGAEAFF. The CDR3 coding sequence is TGTGCCAGCAGCCTAGGGGGGGCTGAAGCTTTCTTT. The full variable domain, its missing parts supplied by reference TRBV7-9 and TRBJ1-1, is DTGVSQNPRHKITKRGQNVTFRCDPISEHNRLYWYRQTLGQGPEFLTYFQNEAQLEKSRLLSDRFSAERPKGSFSTLEIQRTEQGDSAMYLCASSLGGAEAFFGQGTRLTVV.